These 19 T cell receptor beta chains were sequenced from one sample in a study of shared T cell receptors in the human thymus. Method: immunoSEQ multiplex PCR; TCRdb's copy keeps in-frame clones and lacks some. The data show approximately 760,000 clones, with 70% to 90% seen just once and roughly 0.01% held by the top ten. The data were also submitted as part of a second study, on human thymus T cells.

Sequenced sample: thymocytes. These receptors were taken from a girl under three years old with a congenital heart defect.

V is TRBV9 and J is TRBJ2-1, with D perhaps TRBD2 (5 bases). The V gene lost 5 bases and the J gene lost 6 bases, with 9 bases spanning the gap. CDR1 and CDR2 (germline): SGDLS, YYNGEE. The CDR3 contains 12 residues. The CDR3 nucleotides are TGTGCCAGCAGTGACCGGGGCAATGAGCAGTTCTTC. Its translation is CASSDRGNEQFF. Complete variable domain (other parts from reference TRBV9 and TRBJ2-1): DSGVTQTPKHLITATGQRVTLRCSPRSGDLSVYWYQQSLDQGLQFLIQYYNGEERAKGNILERFSAQQFPDLHSELNLSSLELGDSALYFCASSDRGNEQFFGPGTRLTVL.

In nucleotides, the CDR3 is TGTGCCAGCAGCACCGGTGAAGCTTTCTTT. Translated, it gives CASSTGEAFF. The rearrangement joins TRBV7-9 to TRBJ1-1, with no clear D. The CDR3 is made up of 10 amino acids. V shed 5 bases and J shed 7 bases, with 5 bases lying between them. In germline, CDR1 is SEHNR, CDR2 FQNEAQ (reference sequence).

V is TRBV19 and J is TRBJ1-1; D is possibly TRBD1 (5 bases). V gave up 1 base and J gave up 1 base, with 10 bases separating them. The CDR3 length is 15 residues. CDR1 is LNHDA, CDR2 SQIVND, per germline (reference sequence). CDR3 region: CASSIAGRENTEAFF. The CDR3 DNA reads as TGTGCCAGTAGTATAGCGGGCAGGGAGAACACTGAAGCTTTCTTT.

This clone was picked up a small number of times. V is TRBV5-1 and J is TRBJ2-7; tentatively, D is TRBD1 (6 bases). The CDR3 consists of 14 residues. Germline assignment: CDR1 SGHRS and CDR2 YFSETQ. V was clipped by 4 bases and J by 2 bases, with 13 bases between them. The CDR3 nucleotides read TGCGCCAGCAGCGTTTCACAGGGAGCCTACGAGCAGTACTTC. Its translation is CASSVSQGAYEQYF.

The chain is built from TRBV5-1 and TRBJ2-1; the D is unclear. The V gene's germline CDR1 is SGHRS and CDR2 YFSETQ. The CDR3 runs to 14 residues. The V end was cut by 0 bases, the J end by 7 bases, with 11 bases between. In DNA, the CDR3 is TGCGCCAGCAGCTTGGCAAATAGTAGAAATGAGCAGTTCTTC. Protein sequence: CASSLANSRNEQFF.

This clone was recorded once. V is TRBV27 and J is TRBJ1-2; 8 positions match TRBD1. V gave up 3 bases and J gave up 5 bases; unmatched junction bases: 14. Germline V gene data show CDR1 as MNHEY and CDR2 as SMNVEV (reference sequence). This CDR3 is built from 17 residues. CDR3 DNA: TGTGCCAGCAGTTTTGCAGGACAGGGTGGTTTGAGTTATGGCTACACCTTC. Amino acid sequence: CASSFAGQGGLSYGYTF.

The chain recombines TRBV28 with TRBJ2-7; unclear D gene. Germline V gives CDR1 MDHEN, CDR2 SYDVKM. The V and J ends lost 9 bases and 6 bases respectively, with 6 bases between them. The CDR3 runs 9 residues. The CDR3 DNA reads as TGTGCCAGTTTAGTCGAGCAGTACTTC. Encoded protein: CASLVEQYF.

The genes are TRBV20-1 and TRBJ1-2; the D is unclear. Germline CDR1 DFQATT, CDR2 SNEGSKA (reference sequence). Trimming shortened V by 7 bases and J by 7 bases, and 10 bases separated the two germline ends. The CDR3 is made up of 10 amino acids. The CDR3 nucleotides read TGCAGTGTGTCTTCGTCTGGCTACACCTTC. As protein: CSVSSSGYTF.

The chain has TRBV11-2 and TRBJ1-4; 10 positions match TRBD1. The CDR3 length is 19 residues. Trimming removed 0 bases from V and 7 bases from J; junction bases left unmatched: 14. Germline CDR1 reads SGHAT; CDR2 reads FQNNGV. This chain's CDR3 is CASSLDLPGTGVCCEKLFF. The DNA of the CDR3 is TGTGCCAGCAGCTTAGATCTACCCGGGACAGGGGTGTGTTGTGAAAAACTGTTTTTT.

CDR3 DNA sequence: TGTGCCAGCAGTGACATAAGCCAGGGAACCACAGATACGCAGTATTTT. Residues: CASSDISQGTTDTQYF. The rearrangement uses TRBV6-1 and TRBJ2-3, with D tentatively TRBD1 (5 bases). Trimming took off 3 bases at V and 2 bases at J, with 15 bases between the two ends. Germline-derived CDR1 and CDR2 are MNHNS and SASEGT. The CDR3 runs 16 residues.

Turning to this clone: Within the sample, other DNA sequences also encode this same CDR3. CDR3 DNA: TGTGCCAGTAGTATTGGCTCTTATAATTCACCCCTCCACTTT. It is translated as CASSIGSYNSPLHF. The rearrangement joins TRBV19 to TRBJ1-6, with D uncertain. CDR1 is LNHDA and CDR2 is SQIVND in the germline V gene (reference sequence). The CDR3 spans 14 residues. V lost 3 bases and J 4 bases, leaving 7 bases between the germline ends.

The J gene is TRBJ1-1, the V gene TRBV4-2; D is ambiguous. V lost 0 bases to trimming and J lost 10 bases, with 15 bases between them. The CDR3 runs 14 residues. CDR1 is LGHNA and CDR2 is YNFKEQ in the germline V gene. Here the CDR3 reads CASSQDSTAPGAFF. The CDR3 bases are TGTGCCAGCAGCCAAGACTCCACCGCCCCAGGAGCTTTCTTT.

This chain connects TRBV6-6 to TRBJ1-1; 8 bases map to TRBD1. This CDR3 has 13 amino acids. J gave up 3 bases and V 6 bases, and 3 bases lay outside the gene matches. Germline V gene lookup returns CDR1 MNHNY and CDR2 SVGAGI (reference sequence). The CDR3 sequence: CASRQTGDTEAFF. Here the CDR3 DNA reads TGTGCCAGCAGACAGACAGGGGACACTGAAGCTTTCTTT.

The chain employs TRBV28 and TRBJ1-2; TRBD1 is a possible D gene (5 bases). This CDR3 is 19 amino acids long. With 3 bases removed from V and 3 bases from J, the gap between germline ends came to 26 bases. The germline gives CDR1 MDHEN, CDR2 SYDVKM. The CDR3 nucleotides read TGTGCCAGCAGTTTTAATGTCGGCCCTAGGGGAGGTGGCTACTATGGCTACACCTTC. It yields the protein CASSFNVGPRGGGYYGYTF.

The chain uses TRBV5-6 and TRBJ2-3; the match to TRBD2 covers 7 bases. Germline assignment: CDR1 SGHDT and CDR2 YYEEEE. CDR3 length equals 15 residues. With 5 bases clipped from V and 3 bases from J, the junction kept 9 bases outside the gene matches. Written as DNA, the CDR3 is TGTGCCAGCAGGGGGCGGGAGAGTTCGACAGATACGCAGTATTTT. It is translated as CASRGRESSTDTQYF.

This chain joins TRBV5-1 and TRBJ1-1; 7 bases are shared with TRBD1. The V and J ends lost 4 bases and 0 bases, in that order; junction bases with no gene match: 12. CDR3 length: 17 residues. Per the germline V gene, CDR1 is SGHRS and CDR2 is YFSETQ. Here the CDR3 reads CASSATGTDKMNTEAFF. CDR3 sequence (DNA): TGCGCCAGCAGCGCAACCGGGACAGACAAAATGAACACTGAAGCTTTCTTT.

This clone has more than one count but fewer than ten. The V gene is TRBV5-1, the J gene TRBJ2-1, with 10 bases identical to TRBD1. V was pared by 2 bases and J by 3 bases, with 2 bases of the junction left unmatched. The CDR3 is 15 amino acids. The V gene's germline CDR1 is SGHRS and CDR2 YFSETQ. CDR3 bases: TGCGCCAGCAGCTTTGGGACAGGGGTCTACAATGAGCAGTTCTTC. This encodes CASSFGTGVYNEQFF.

The chain links TRBV28 to TRBJ2-7; 7 bases align to TRBD1. Germline-derived CDR1 and CDR2 are MDHEN and SYDVKM. CDR3 size: 15 residues. V lost 6 bases and J lost 2; bases outside the gene matches: 10. CDR3 in amino acids: CASSLGQLHAYEQYF. CDR3 DNA sequence: TGTGCCAGCAGCTTGGGACAGTTGCACGCCTACGAGCAGTACTTC.

CDR3 sequence reads: CASSSRVNEKLFF. CDR3 DNA: TGTGCCAGCAGCTCCCGGGTAAATGAAAAACTGTTTTTT. The chain recombines TRBV5-6 with TRBJ1-4; D not resolved. The CDR3 spans 13 residues. The germline V and J ends were trimmed by 3 bases and 5 bases, with 8 bases remaining between them. The V gene's germline CDR1 is SGHDT and CDR2 YYEEEE.